These 30 T cell receptor beta chains share one sample of origin, sequenced in a study of blood T cell repertoires in COVID-19. Libraries were prepared by immunoSEQ multiplex PCR; TCRdb keeps only in-frame clonotypes and omits some of them. The sample records roughly 310,000 clones, 90% being singletons. What was sequenced was peripheral blood. The receptor source for this set is a woman in her 30s with COVID-19, enrolled during active disease.

This clone was seen once. The V gene is TRBV28, the J gene TRBJ2-2; D is uncertain. Germline V gives CDR1 MDHEN, CDR2 SYDVKM. The CDR3 covers 14 residues. With 8 bases removed from V and 5 bases from J, the gap between germline ends came to 15 bases. Here the CDR3 DNA reads TGTGCCAGCCGCGTAGCCATCAGAACCGGGGAGCTGTTTTTT. Translation: CASRVAIRTGELFF.

The rearrangement joins TRBV27 to TRBJ2-7; 7 bases map to TRBD1. Germline lookup yields CDR1 MNHEY and CDR2 SMNVEV (reference sequence). The V and J ends lost 6 bases and 3 bases, in that order; junction bases with no gene match: 11. The CDR3 is 15 amino acids. CDR3 nucleotides: TGTGCCAGCAGCAAGACAGGGCGGTGGCACTACGAGCAGTACTTC. This encodes CASSKTGRWHYEQYF.

V and J are TRBV19 and TRBJ2-3, with D hard to call. The CDR3 loop spans 14 amino acids. The germline V gene encodes CDR1 LNHDA and CDR2 SQIVND (reference sequence). V shed 4 bases and J shed 0 bases, with 8 bases lying between them. CDR3 loop: CASSTVRSTDTQYF. CDR3 nucleotide sequence: TGTGCCAGTAGTACTGTCCGTAGCACAGATACGCAGTATTTT.

V usage is TRBV4-1 and J usage is TRBJ2-1; 8 bases align to TRBD1. Germline trimming cut 4 bases from V and 6 bases from J; bases unmatched to any gene: 11. CDR1 MGHRA and CDR2 YSYEKL come from the germline V gene. This CDR3 is built from 16 residues. CDR3 sequence reads: CASSLEGQGYSNEQFF. The CDR3, as DNA: TGCGCCAGCAGCCTCGAAGGACAGGGTTACTCCAATGAGCAGTTCTTC.

The chain has TRBV18 and TRBJ2-7; D is possibly TRBD2 (5 bases). V shed 4 bases and J shed 3 bases, with 10 bases lying between them. The CDR3 has 13 residues. Germline V lookup: CDR1 KGHSH, CDR2 LQKENI. This CDR3 reads CASSRNGDYEQYF. CDR3 DNA sequence: TGTGCCAGCTCACGCAACGGGGACTACGAGCAGTACTTC.

The chain joins TRBV10-3 to TRBJ1-1; TRBD1 agrees at 12 bases. J lost 4 bases, V lost 6 bases, and 12 bases had no gene match. The germline gives CDR1 ENHRY, CDR2 SYGVKD. The CDR3 loop spans 17 amino acids. CDR3 sequence: CAISHLRDRGRPTEAFF. As DNA, the CDR3 is TGTGCCATCAGCCACCTCCGGGACAGGGGGCGCCCCACTGAAGCTTTCTTT.

This clone was found once. V is TRBV6-4 and J is TRBJ2-2, with a weak D call TRBD1 (5 bases). Germline CDR1 is MRHNA and CDR2 is SNTAGT. Trimming stripped 5 bases from V and 4 bases from J, with 14 bases between. The CDR3 extends over 15 amino acids. CDR3 loop: CASSRDSPGTGELFF. DNA for the CDR3: TGTGCCAGCAGTAGAGACAGTCCGGGCACCGGGGAGCTGTTTTTT.

The chain is built from TRBV19 and TRBJ2-7; D perhaps matches TRBD1 (6 bases). The CDR3 sequence is 15 residues long. The V and J ends lost 6 bases and 0 bases respectively, with 15 bases between them. Per the germline V gene, CDR1 is LNHDA and CDR2 is SQIVND (reference sequence). In nucleotides, the CDR3 is TGTGCCAGTAGCAGAGGGGGTGTCTACTCCTACGAGCAGTACTTC. It is translated as CASSRGGVYSYEQYF.

The rearrangement uses TRBV29-1 and TRBJ2-1; 7 nucleotides match TRBD2. The germline V gene has CDR1 SQVTM and CDR2 ANQGSEA. This CDR3 has 17 amino acids. J was trimmed by 5 bases and V by 3 bases; bases with no gene match: 16. CDR3 sequence (DNA): TGCAGCGTTGACCCCACACAGACTAGCTCTCCGGACAATGAGCAGTTCTTC. Translating it yields CSVDPTQTSSPDNEQFF.

V is TRBV5-1 and J is TRBJ1-2; 9 nucleotides align to TRBD1. There are 14 residues in the CDR3. The germline V gene has CDR1 SGHRS and CDR2 YFSETQ. With V trimmed by 4 bases and J by 1 base, 2 bases remained unmatched. In nucleotides, the CDR3 is TGCGCCAGCAGCCGGACAGGGGATAACTATGGCTACACCTTC. Protein: CASSRTGDNYGYTF.

This clone was counted a single time. V and J are TRBV7-3 and TRBJ2-6; 7 bases align to TRBD1. The germline V gene has CDR1 SGHTA and CDR2 FQGTGA. J gave up 0 bases and V 11 bases, and 4 bases lay outside the gene matches. The CDR3 has 14 amino acids. CDR3 protein: CAVGDSSGANVLTF. CDR3 nucleotides: TGTGCCGTAGGGGACAGCTCTGGGGCCAACGTCCTGACTTTC.

The chain is built from TRBV30 and TRBJ2-5, with a tentative D call TRBD2 (6 bases). The germline gives CDR1 GTSNPN, CDR2 SVGIG (reference sequence). Trimming took off 0 bases at V and 5 bases at J, with 10 bases between the two ends. The CDR3 covers 13 residues. The CDR3 region is CAWSVRSGETQYF. CDR3 in DNA: TGTGCCTGGAGTGTACGGAGCGGGGAGACCCAGTACTTC. The entire variable domain, with the rest obtained from reference TRBV30 and TRBJ2-5, is as follows: SQTIHQWPATLVQPVGSPLSLECTVEGTSNPNLYWYRQAAGRGLQLLFYSVGIGQISSEVPQNLSASRPQDRQFILSSKKLLLSDSGFYLCAWSVRSGETQYFGPGTRLLVL.

The V and J genes are TRBV9 and TRBJ1-1, with 10 bases fitting TRBD1. CDR1 is SGDLS and CDR2 is YYNGEE in the germline V gene. The CDR3 is 17 residues long. After removal of 3 bases from V and 4 bases from J, the junction contained 12 bases not matched to a gene. The CDR3 nucleotides are TGTGCCAGCAGCGAAGTTTACAGGGACAGGGGAAGCACTGAAGCTTTCTTT. It yields the protein CASSEVYRDRGSTEAFF.

This clone has just one count. The chain combines TRBV9 with TRBJ2-6; tentatively, D is TRBD2 (5 bases). CDR3 length equals 14 residues. Germline CDR1 SGDLS, CDR2 YYNGEE. V lost 1 base, J lost 4 bases, and 6 bases lay in between. CDR3 protein: CASSVPGGANVLTF. CDR3 nucleotide sequence: TGTGCCAGCAGCGTACCGGGAGGGGCCAACGTCCTGACTTTC.

V usage is TRBV5-4 and J usage is TRBJ2-2, with TRBD1 identical over 8 bases. Germline V gives CDR1 SGHNT, CDR2 YYREEE (reference sequence). With 5 bases clipped from V and 6 bases from J, the junction kept 9 bases outside the gene matches. This CDR3 has 15 residues. CDR3 in amino acids: CASRTDRGGPGELFF. CDR3 coding DNA: TGTGCCAGCAGAACTGACAGGGGTGGCCCCGGGGAGCTGTTTTTT. The variable domain in full, with the rest retrieved from reference TRBV5-4 and TRBJ2-2, is ETGVTQSPTHLIKTRGQQVTLRCSSQSGHNTVSWYQQALGQGPQFIFQYYREEENGRGNFPPRFSGLQFPNYSSELNVNALELDDSALYLCASRTDRGGPGELFFGEGSRLTVL.

The chain joins TRBV7-2 to TRBJ1-5, with D unclear. The ends were cut back, 1 base at V and 3 bases at J, with 10 bases in the middle. CDR1 is SGHTA and CDR2 is FQGNSA in the germline V gene. CDR3 size: 15 residues. As DNA, the CDR3 is TGTGCCAGCAGCTTAGTGCGGGGAGACAATCAGCCCCAGCATTTT. Encoded protein: CASSLVRGDNQPQHF.

The chain links TRBV2 to TRBJ1-1; unclear D gene. The ends were cut back, 6 bases at V and 2 bases at J, with 7 bases in the middle. Looked up from germline, CDR1 is SNHLY and CDR2 is FYNNEI. The length of the CDR3 is 12 residues. The CDR3 is CASRGRNTEAFF. CDR3 bases: TGTGCCAGCAGGGGCCGTAACACTGAAGCTTTCTTT.

V gene TRBV29-1 combines with J gene TRBJ1-2; possibly TRBD1 for D (6 bases). The CDR3 loop spans 15 amino acids. V was shortened by 3 bases and J by 0 bases, with 14 bases between the two germline ends. Per the germline V gene, CDR1 is SQVTM and CDR2 is ANQGSEA. The CDR3 region is CSVDRTAATNYGYTF. The CDR3 DNA follows: TGCAGCGTTGATAGGACAGCCGCTACTAACTATGGCTACACCTTC. The full variable domain, its missing parts supplied by reference TRBV29-1 and TRBJ1-2, is SAVISQKPSRDICQRGTSLTIQCQVDSQVTMMFWYRQQPGQSLTLIATANQGSEATYESGFVIDKFPISRPNLTFSTLTVSNMSPEDSSIYLCSVDRTAATNYGYTFGSGTRLTVV.

In its sample, this clone ranks as medium-sized. The chain couples TRBV6-4 to TRBJ2-7; 11 bases fit TRBD1. Germline trimming cut 4 bases from V and 0 bases from J; bases unmatched to any gene: 2. The CDR3 totals 15 residues. Germline CDR1 MRHNA, CDR2 SNTAGT. The DNA of the CDR3 is TGTGCCAGCAGTGCCGGGACAGGGGGCTCCTACGAGCAGTACTTC. It specifies CASSAGTGGSYEQYF.

The chain carries TRBV30 and TRBJ1-5; TRBD1 matches 7 bases. With V trimmed by 2 bases and J by 6 bases, 7 bases remained unmatched. From germline, CDR1 is GTSNPN and CDR2 SVGIG (reference sequence). This CDR3 is 14 amino acids long. The CDR3 sequence: CAWSSAGGTQPQHF. For the CDR3, the DNA is TGTGCCTGGAGTAGCGCAGGGGGAACTCAGCCCCAGCATTTT.

The chain carries TRBV18 and TRBJ1-5; possibly TRBD1 for D (6 bases). Trimming stripped 6 bases from V and 2 bases from J, with 14 bases between. This CDR3 is 15 amino acids long. Germline V gene lookup returns CDR1 KGHSH and CDR2 LQKENI. CDR3 nucleotide sequence: TGTGCCAGCTCTCCTGAGGACAGCCGCAATCAGCCCCAGCATTTT. It translates to CASSPEDSRNQPQHF.

This clone was recorded once. The chain combines TRBV5-4 with TRBJ2-7, with D tentatively TRBD2 (6 bases). V lost 4 bases and J 7 bases, leaving 21 bases between the germline ends. The CDR3 is 15 amino acids. Germline values: CDR1 SGHNT, CDR2 YYREEE (reference sequence). The CDR3 loop reads CASSPGGTIEGEQYF. CDR3 sequence (DNA): TGTGCCAGCAGCCCCGGCGGGACCATAGAGGGGGAGCAGTACTTC.

As regards this clone: The same CDR3 also results from other DNA sequences found in this sample. This rearrangement joins TRBV7-3 to TRBJ2-2, with 11 positions matching TRBD2. This CDR3 has 16 residues. Trimming took 2 bases from V and 4 from J; bases not matched to a gene: 3. The germline gives CDR1 SGHTA, CDR2 FQGTGA. The CDR3 protein is CASSLGLAGGTGELFF. The CDR3 nucleotides read TGTGCCAGCAGCTTAGGGCTAGCGGGAGGCACCGGGGAGCTGTTTTTT.

The CDR3 DNA reads as TGTGCCAGCAGTCAGACAGGGCCGACCTACAATGAGCAGTTCTTC. The encoded protein is CASSQTGPTYNEQFF. J is TRBJ2-1 and V is TRBV27; the match to TRBD1 covers 7 bases. This CDR3 spans 15 amino acids. V shed 5 bases and J 2 bases; nucleotides not matched to a gene: 6. In germline, CDR1 is MNHEY, CDR2 SMNVEV (reference sequence).

The chain recombines TRBV2 with TRBJ1-2, with unresolved D. This CDR3 contains 13 residues. V was shortened by 6 bases and J by 1 base, with 9 bases between the two germline ends. Germline assignment: CDR1 SNHLY and CDR2 FYNNEI. The CDR3 DNA follows: TGTGCCAGCAGAGCCCCGGGTAACTATGGCTACACCTTC. Protein: CASRAPGNYGYTF.

This rearrangement joins TRBV6-4 to TRBJ1-5; D not resolved. The CDR3 totals 18 residues. Trimming removed 0 bases at V and 1 base at J, with 16 bases between. Germline loops: CDR1 MRHNA, CDR2 SNTAGT. The CDR3 protein is CASSDSTRQEVSNQPQHF. The CDR3 bases are TGTGCCAGCAGTGACTCCACCCGCCAGGAGGTGAGCAATCAGCCCCAGCATTTT.

This clone has only one observation. The chain is built from TRBV10-3 and TRBJ2-7, with 15 nucleotides matching TRBD2. The CDR3 is made up of 16 amino acids. Looked up from germline, CDR1 is ENHRY and CDR2 is SYGVKD. V gave up 6 bases and J gave up 6 bases; unmatched junction bases: 9. CDR3 sequence (DNA): TGTGCCATCAGGCCGGGACTAGCGGGAGGAGCGGGCGAGCAGTACTTC. Encoded protein: CAIRPGLAGGAGEQYF.

The rearrangement links TRBV20-1 to TRBJ1-2; D ambiguous. The CDR3 totals 15 residues. CDR1 is DFQATT, CDR2 SNEGSKA, per germline (reference sequence). V lost 3 bases, J lost 5 bases, and 19 bases lay in between. The CDR3 DNA follows: TGCAGTGCTAGTCTGGCGGCCCTCAGAACTTATGGCTACACCTTC. This translates into CSASLAALRTYGYTF.

This clone counts as medium-sized (0.01 to 0.1%). The rearrangement joins TRBV6-4 to TRBJ2-1; D is perhaps TRBD2 (6 bases). Germline CDR1 and CDR2: MRHNA and SNTAGT. V was cut by 2 bases and J by 5 bases, with 7 bases left in between. The CDR3 spans 13 residues. CDR3 DNA sequence: TGTGCCAGCAGTGACCGGGAGCACAATGAGCAGTTCTTC. Protein sequence: CASSDREHNEQFF.

This clone has just one count. The chain recombines TRBV6-5 with TRBJ2-7; 9 bases match TRBD1. V was clipped by 6 bases and J by 3 bases; unmatched bases: 9. The CDR3 runs to 15 residues. Looked up from germline, CDR1 is MNHEY and CDR2 is SVGAGI. CDR3 nucleotides: TGTGCCAGCAGCCGCCCCAGACAGGGGGTCTACGAGCAGTACTTC. Protein product: CASSRPRQGVYEQYF.